The 2 T cell receptor beta chains presented below share a single source sample, sequenced in a study of breast tumors, draining lymph nodes, adjacent tissues. TCRdb reanalysed the multiplex PCR reads using MiXCR and keeps one entry per CDR3 protein. This sample has 150,000 to 200,000 distinct CDR3 sequences, with about 30% found just once. Axillary draining lymph nodes of breast cancer patients supplied the node samples. Material for sequencing was axillary lymph node tissue. The source is a female donor with breast cancer. Some clones in this sample may be carry-over from other donors' samples.

Turning to this clonotype: This clone may be a read error of a much larger clone one base away. The rearrangement links TRBV19 to TRBJ2-5, with D unresolved. The V end lost 3 bases, the J end lost 2 bases, and 7 bases lay between the germline ends. The length of the CDR3 is 13 residues. The germline CDR1 and CDR2 sequences are LNHDA and SQIVND (reference sequence). The CDR3 DNA is TGTGCCAGTAGTATGCAGGTTCAAGAGACCCAGTACTTC. Translated, it gives CASSMQVQETQYF.

This clonotype was recorded at least ten times. The J gene is TRBJ1-2, the V gene TRBV29-1; TRBD1 aligns across 8 bases. This CDR3 contains 13 residues. V was pared by 6 bases and J by 2 bases, with 5 bases of the junction left unmatched. Germline lookup yields CDR1 SQVTM and CDR2 ANQGSEA. The CDR3 DNA reads as TGCAGCGTCGGGACAGGCCCCAACTATGGCTACACCTTC. Translation: CSVGTGPNYGYTF.